The next 28 T cell receptor beta chains were all read from a single sample in a study of cytomegalovirus exposure and HLA in healthy donors (dated by TCRdb to the late 2010s). Receptor amplification or capture employed the immunoSEQ multiplex PCR assay. The multiplex PCR relied on a mix of 60 forward primers for TCR Vbeta segments and 13 reverse primers for TCR Jbeta segments. TCRdb stores this immuneACCESS table with in-frame sequences only. Part of the clones is absent; in the studies checked, under half of the shortfall reflects unresolved V genes, and no reason is known for the rest. The sample includes some 130,000 clones, with 75% to 90% observed a single time. Under 7.5% of the sample comes from the top ten. The source material was PBMCs. These receptors all come from a woman aged 25-40 years in good health and CMV-seropositive.

The chain combines TRBV6-5 with TRBJ1-1, with TRBD1 matching 7 bases. The germline CDR1 and CDR2 sequences are MNHEY and SVGAGI. This CDR3 region has 13 residues. The V gene end was trimmed by 5 bases and the J gene end by 4 bases; junction bases not matched to a gene: 4. The CDR3 reads CASSADRATEAFF. Here the CDR3 DNA reads TGTGCCAGCAGTGCCGACAGGGCCACTGAAGCTTTCTTT.

The count of this clone is one. CDR3 in DNA: TGCGCCAGCAGCTTACGGACAGGAACCTTTAATGAAAAACTGTTTTTT. It translates to CASSLRTGTFNEKLFF. The V and J genes are TRBV5-1 and TRBJ1-4, with 7 bases identical to TRBD1. Germline trimming cut 2 bases from V and 4 bases from J; bases unmatched to any gene: 8. Germline CDR1 is SGHRS and CDR2 is YFSETQ. The CDR3 spans 16 residues.

The rearrangement uses TRBV19 and TRBJ1-1; D remains ambiguous. Trimming cost V 5 bases and J 2 bases, with 9 bases left between them. Germline CDR1 reads LNHDA; CDR2 reads SQIVND (reference sequence). The CDR3 is made up of 13 amino acids. CDR3: CASSLEGNTEAFF. DNA for the CDR3: TGTGCCAGTAGTTTGGAGGGAAACACTGAAGCTTTCTTT. The full variable domain, rest sourced from reference TRBV19 and TRBJ1-1, is DGGITQSPKYLFRKEGQNVTLSCEQNLNHDAMYWYRQDPGQGLRLIYYSQIVNDFQKGDIAEGYSVSREKKESFPLTVTSAQKNPTAFYLCASSLEGNTEAFFGQGTRLTVV.

The chain couples TRBV30 to TRBJ1-1; 8 nucleotides agree with TRBD1. After removal of 3 bases from V and 4 bases from J, the junction contained 7 bases not matched to a gene. The CDR3 sequence is 14 residues long. Per germline, CDR1 GTSNPN and CDR2 SVGIG (reference sequence). The CDR3 reads CAWSHQGAGTEAFF. The CDR3 nucleotides are TGTGCCTGGAGCCATCAGGGGGCCGGCACTGAAGCTTTCTTT.

The chain recombines TRBV5-1 with TRBJ2-3; D is perhaps TRBD2 (5 bases). The V gene's germline CDR1 is SGHRS and CDR2 YFSETQ. The CDR3 extends over 12 amino acids. V lost 4 bases, J lost 7 bases, and 10 bases lay in between. The CDR3 loop is CASSTEGNTQYF. Here the CDR3 DNA reads TGCGCCAGCAGCACTGAGGGAAATACGCAGTATTTT. Based on the CDR3 plus reference TRBV5-1 and TRBJ2-3, the full variable domain is KAGVTQTPRYLIKTRGQQVTLSCSPISGHRSVSWYQQTPGQGLQFLFEYFSETQRNKGNFPGRFSGRQFSNSRSEMNVSTLELGDSALYLCASSTEGNTQYFGPGTRLTVL.

The CDR3 DNA follows: TGTGCCAGTAGTATAGATGGGGGGTACGAGCAGTACTTC. Amino acid sequence: CASSIDGGYEQYF. The genes are TRBV19 and TRBJ2-7; possibly TRBD2 for D (6 bases). CDR1 and CDR2 from the germline V gene are LNHDA and SQIVND (reference sequence). This CDR3 comprises 13 residues. Trimming pared 0 bases from V and 4 bases from J, leaving 7 bases between. Complete variable domain (other parts from reference TRBV19 and TRBJ2-7): DGGITQSPKYLFRKEGQNVTLSCEQNLNHDAMYWYRQDPGQGLRLIYYSQIVNDFQKGDIAEGYSVSREKKESFPLTVTSAQKNPTAFYLCASSIDGGYEQYFGPGTRLTVT.

The CDR3 here is CASSNGDRDGYTF. CDR3 in DNA: TGTGCCAGTAGTAACGGGGACAGGGATGGCTACACCTTC. The rearrangement joins TRBV19 to TRBJ1-2; the match to TRBD1 covers 9 bases. The CDR3 covers 13 residues. Germline CDR1 reads LNHDA; CDR2 reads SQIVND (reference sequence). V shed 4 bases, J shed 6 bases, and the junction held 3 bases outside the gene matches.

The gene calls are TRBV10-3 and TRBJ2-5; no reliable D call. With 3 bases removed from V and 0 bases from J, the gap between germline ends came to 5 bases. Per germline, CDR1 ENHRY and CDR2 SYGVKD. The CDR3 extends over 13 amino acids. The CDR3 is CAISDHNQETQYF. In DNA form, the CDR3 reads TGTGCCATCAGTGACCACAACCAAGAGACCCAGTACTTC.

This rearrangement joins TRBV30 to TRBJ2-7; TRBD1 is a possible D gene (6 bases). Trimming took off 5 bases at V and 3 bases at J, with 14 bases between the two ends. The CDR3 runs 13 residues. The germline V gene encodes CDR1 GTSNPN and CDR2 SVGIG (reference sequence). CDR3 protein: CAWLDQGGYEQYF. CDR3 nucleotide sequence: TGTGCCTGGCTGGATCAAGGGGGCTACGAGCAGTACTTC.

V and J are TRBV19 and TRBJ1-6; 7 nucleotides line up with TRBD1. Germline CDR1 and CDR2: LNHDA and SQIVND (reference sequence). This CDR3 is built from 14 residues. V gave up 6 bases and J gave up 9 bases; unmatched junction bases: 8. CDR3 nucleotide sequence: TGTGCCAGTAGACCGACAGGGTCGAGTTCACCCCTCCACTTT. As protein: CASRPTGSSSPLHF.

The rearrangement links TRBV6-6 to TRBJ2-4; weak D call: TRBD1 (6 bases). The V end lost 5 bases, the J end lost 7 bases, and 15 bases lay between the germline ends. The CDR3 loop spans 14 amino acids. Germline V gene lookup returns CDR1 MNHNY and CDR2 SVGAGI (reference sequence). CDR3 DNA: TGTGCCAGCAGTGCGGACAGTAAGGTTAACATTCAGTACTTC. The encoded protein is CASSADSKVNIQYF.

The J gene is TRBJ1-1, the V gene TRBV6-1; no definite D call. Trimming took off 6 bases at V and 1 base at J, with 9 bases between the two ends. This CDR3 contains 13 residues. CDR1 MNHNS and CDR2 SASEGT come from the germline V gene. In DNA form, the CDR3 reads TGTGCCAGCAGCCCCCCTCCGAACACTGAAGCTTTCTTT. Its translation is CASSPPPNTEAFF.

The chain employs TRBV7-9 and TRBJ1-5, with a possible D match to TRBD1 (5 bases). V lost 1 base and J 6 bases, leaving 13 bases between the germline ends. CDR3 length: 15 residues. Looked up from germline, CDR1 is SEHNR and CDR2 is FQNEAQ (reference sequence). CDR3 DNA: TGTGCCAGCAGCTTAGATTCTTTGGGGGGTCAGCCCCAGCATTTT. Its protein product is CASSLDSLGGQPQHF.

The rearrangement joins TRBV6-1 to TRBJ1-5; TRBD1 aligns across 7 bases. V lost 1 base to trimming and J lost 4 bases; unmatched junction nucleotides: 10. The CDR3 is made up of 17 amino acids. Germline V gene data show CDR1 as MNHNS and CDR2 as SASEGT. This chain's CDR3 is CASSEGSRQGWNQPQHF. The CDR3 region has the DNA TGTGCCAGCAGTGAAGGCTCCCGACAGGGCTGGAATCAGCCCCAGCATTTT.

The gene calls are TRBV7-3 and TRBJ1-1; D is ambiguous. This CDR3 has 13 residues. V was shortened by 4 bases and J by 0 bases, with 6 bases between the two germline ends. Germline lookup yields CDR1 SGHTA and CDR2 FQGTGA. The CDR3, as DNA: TGTGCCAGCAGCTCGAGGATGAACACTGAAGCTTTCTTT. This codes for CASSSRMNTEAFF.

The chain is built from TRBV5-1 and TRBJ1-5; D ambiguous. Trimming cost V 3 bases and J 1 base, with 11 bases left between them. Per germline, CDR1 SGHRS and CDR2 YFSETQ. CDR3 length equals 15 residues. The CDR3 sequence is CASSSTGLSNQPQHF. In DNA, the CDR3 is TGCGCCAGCAGCTCAACGGGATTAAGCAATCAGCCCCAGCATTTT.

The chain links TRBV2 to TRBJ2-1; 7 bases match TRBD2. Germline V CDR1 and CDR2: SNHLY, FYNNEI. The V and J ends lost 5 bases and 2 bases, in that order; junction bases with no gene match: 6. The CDR3 has 15 residues. CDR3 in amino acids: CASSRAGETYNEQFF. CDR3 bases: TGTGCCAGCAGTAGGGCGGGAGAGACCTACAATGAGCAGTTCTTC.

The chain carries TRBV10-3 and TRBJ1-1, with 7 bases identical to TRBD1. This CDR3 comprises 14 residues. The trim removed 4 bases at V and 7 bases at J, leaving 9 bases unmatched. Germline V gene lookup returns CDR1 ENHRY and CDR2 SYGVKD. The CDR3 bases are TGTGCCATCAGTGCAACCGACAGGGCCATTGAAGCTTTCTTT. It is translated as CAISATDRAIEAFF.

The chain uses TRBV21-1 and TRBJ2-7; the table's D call of TRBD1 was not tested on the DNA. TRBV21-1 is a known pseudogene. The CDR3 is made up of 16 amino acids. The CDR3 protein is CASSRGGAKYPYEQYF. In DNA, the CDR3 is TGTGCCAGCAGCCGTGGGGGCGCGAAGTATCCTTACGAGCAGTACTTC.

The chain has TRBV5-8 and TRBJ1-1, with no clear D. Germline CDR1 reads SGHTS; CDR2 reads YDEGEE. With 4 bases removed from V and 8 bases from J, the gap between germline ends came to 6 bases. This CDR3 comprises 10 residues. The CDR3 sequence is CASSPFEAFF. The CDR3, as DNA: TGTGCCAGCAGCCCCTTCGAAGCTTTCTTT.

The chain employs TRBV11-3 and TRBJ2-3, with D maybe TRBD2 (5 bases). Germline assignment: CDR1 SGHNT and CDR2 YENEEA. V dropped 4 bases and J dropped 6 bases, with 11 bases sitting between them. This CDR3 comprises 13 residues. The DNA for the CDR3 is TGTGCCAGCAGCTCCGAGGGTCCGGATACGCAGTATTTT. Its translation is CASSSEGPDTQYF.

This chain links TRBV28 with TRBJ1-5; D is unresolved. Deletions cut 5 bases from V and 3 bases from J, with 11 bases between. Germline CDR1 and CDR2: MDHEN and SYDVKM. The CDR3 has 14 amino acids. Written as DNA, the CDR3 is TGTGCCAGCAGTCCTACCTTATACAATCAGCCCCAGCATTTT. Translated, it gives CASSPTLYNQPQHF.

This chain connects TRBV7-9 to TRBJ2-7; D gene unclear. The germline gives CDR1 SEHNR, CDR2 FQNEAQ (reference sequence). V lost 5 bases, J lost 1 base, and 15 bases lay in between. The CDR3 length is 15 residues. For the CDR3, the DNA is TGTGCCAGCAGCCCACCAGGTTTAGGATCCTACGAGCAGTACTTC. Its protein is CASSPPGLGSYEQYF. Full variable domain (rest looked up from reference TRBV7-9 and TRBJ2-7): DTGVSQNPRHKITKRGQNVTFRCDPISEHNRLYWYRQTLGQGPEFLTYFQNEAQLEKSRLLSDRFSAERPKGSFSTLEIQRTEQGDSAMYLCASSPPGLGSYEQYFGPGTRLTVT.

V usage is TRBV5-1 and J usage is TRBJ2-5; 7 positions match TRBD2. The CDR3 is 14 amino acids. The junction had 10 bases not matched to a gene; V was cut back by 7 bases and J by 4 bases. Germline CDR1 and CDR2: SGHRS and YFSETQ. CDR3 coding DNA: TGCGCCAGCTTCACTGGGGAGGGTAGAGAGACCCAGTACTTC. It translates to CASFTGEGRETQYF.

The gene calls are TRBV19 and TRBJ1-1; D is possibly TRBD1 (6 bases). The CDR3 contains 17 residues. Germline V gives CDR1 LNHDA, CDR2 SQIVND (reference sequence). V was pared by 7 bases and J by 3 bases, with 24 bases between. CDR3 loop: CASTPLRQVAGDTEAFF. CDR3 nucleotides: TGTGCCAGTACCCCACTCCGACAGGTGGCCGGGGACACTGAAGCTTTCTTT.

J is TRBJ1-1 and V is TRBV14, with D perhaps TRBD1 (5 bases). This CDR3 has 14 residues. Between the trimmed V and J ends, which lost 6 bases and 1 base, there was a span of 12 bases. CDR1 SGHDN and CDR2 FVKESK come from the germline V gene. CDR3 sequence: CASSPRVGNTEAFF. The CDR3 DNA is TGTGCCAGCAGTCCCAGGGTTGGGAACACTGAAGCTTTCTTT. Full variable domain (missing parts from reference TRBV14 and TRBJ1-1): EAGVTQFPSHSVIEKGQTVTLRCDPISGHDNLYWYRRVMGKEIKFLLHFVKESKQDESGMPNNRFLAERTGGTYSTLKVQPAELEDSGVYFCASSPRVGNTEAFFGQGTRLTVV.

The gene calls are TRBV10-3 and TRBJ1-1; 8 nucleotides agree with TRBD1. The CDR3 has 14 residues. The V segment lost 6 bases and the J segment 2 bases; nucleotides outside the gene matches: 5. Germline values: CDR1 ENHRY, CDR2 SYGVKD. This CDR3 is CAISWTGTNTEAFF. As DNA, the CDR3 is TGTGCCATCAGCTGGACAGGGACCAACACTGAAGCTTTCTTT.

This chain connects TRBV5-1 to TRBJ2-3; D gene unclear. Per germline, CDR1 SGHRS and CDR2 YFSETQ. V was shortened by 0 bases and J by 6 bases, with 5 bases between the two germline ends. The CDR3 covers 12 residues. The CDR3 nucleotides are TGCGCCAGCAGCTTGGCCGGGGATACGCAGTATTTT. Translating it yields CASSLAGDTQYF.